This T cell receptor (beta chain) was recovered during a study of T cell responses to AZD1222 COVID-19 vaccine. The CDR3 totals 11 residues. The germline V gene has CDR1 SGDLS and CDR2 YYNGEE. J gave up 12 bases and V 8 bases, and 8 bases lay outside the gene matches. Profiling relied on immunoSEQ multiplex PCR, and the TCRdb table lists in-frame clones only, not all of them. The repertoire has 100,000 to 150,000 clones, 85% to 90% of them found once; the top ten carry around 3.1%. The sample here was peripheral blood, taken on day 0 of AZD1222 vaccination. The receptor was derived from an adult in good health. The chain combines TRBV9 with TRBJ2-1; 7 positions match TRBD2. CDR3: CASGEGFGQFF. Written as DNA, the CDR3 is TGTGCCAGTGGGGAGGGGTTCGGGCAGTTCTTC.